Listed below are T cell receptor beta chains from one sample, sequenced in a study of blood T cell repertoires in COVID-19. Some clones are missing from TCRdb's copy, which holds only in-frame ones; the method was immunoSEQ multiplex PCR. The table shows 200,000 to 250,000 clones, with roughly 82% occurring only once. The sample comprised peripheral blood. The source of these receptors is a woman over 75 with COVID-19, enrolled during active disease. CDR3s include the opening cysteine and the closing phenylalanine or tryptophan. The order of the fields is D gene, CDR3 length, V gene, J gene, clone size, CDR3 DNA, CDR3 protein. A D gene is named only where the DNA matches it firmly. The size entry is marked missing in some rows and otherwise reads once, few, many or a size class.

-	14	TRBV28	TRBJ1-2	-	TGTGCCAGCAGCCGTTTCAACACTAACTATGGCTACACCTTC	CASSRFNTNYGYTF
TRBD1	13	TRBV19	TRBJ1-2	-	TGTGCCAGTAGTATAGGAGGGGGCTTCGGCTACACCTTC	CASSIGGGFGYTF
TRBD1	14	TRBV7-2	TRBJ2-3	-	TGTGCCAGCAGCTTAGAGGGGGCAAGGGATACGCAGTATTTT	CASSLEGARDTQYF
-	15	TRBV3-1/TRBV3-2	TRBJ2-7	-	TGTGCCAGCAGCCAAGCAGCGGTGGGGATAGGGGAGCAGTACTTC	CASSQAAVGIGEQYF
TRBD1	16	TRBV4-1	TRBJ2-1	-	TGCGCCAGCAGCCAAGGGGGACAGGGGGCCGGGGGTGAGCAGTTCTTC	CASSQGGQGAGGEQFF
TRBD2	16	TRBV5-1	TRBJ2-1	-	TGCGCCAGCAGCCAGCTAACTAGCGGGGGAGGTAATGAGCAGTTCTTC	CASSQLTSGGGNEQFF
-	15	TRBV27	TRBJ1-5	-	TGTGCCAGCAGTCCCAGTCCCGGGATCAATCAGCCCCAGCATTTT	CASSPSPGINQPQHF
-	11	TRBV30	TRBJ2-1	-	TGTGCCTGGAGTGGCGGGTACGAGCAGTTCTTC	CAWSGGYEQFF
TRBD1	19	TRBV6-2/TRBV6-3	TRBJ2-7	-	TGTGCCAGCAGTACTGGATTCAGTCCCATGACAGGGATAGTCTACGAGCAGTACTTC	CASSTGFSPMTGIVYEQYF
TRBD1	17	TRBV19	TRBJ1-4	few	TGTGCCAGTAGTATGAAGCGACAGGGGGGCGCGAGGGAAAAACTGTTTTTT	CASSMKRQGGAREKLFF
TRBD1	13	TRBV28	TRBJ1-1	-	TGTGCCAGCAGACGACAGGGGGCGATTGAAGCTTTCTTT	CASRRQGAIEAFF
TRBD1	18	TRBV3-1/TRBV3-2	TRBJ1-2	-	TGTGCCAGCAGCCGTCCCGGGACAGGGGTATCTTCCTTCTATGGCTACACCTTC	CASSRPGTGVSSFYGYTF
-	15	TRBV5-1	TRBJ1-1	few	TGCGCCAGCATGCGGGGGGCTGGGGCCACTTCCCCAGCTTTCTTT	CASMRGAGATSPAFF
TRBD2	17	TRBV10-3	TRBJ2-5	once	TGTGCCATCAGTGAGTCGCCGCCGGGGGGGGCCATGGAGACCCAGTACTTC	CAISESPPGGAMETQYF
-	15	TRBV6-5	TRBJ1-6	-	TGTGCCAGCAGTTACTCGTTCGGGATCGATTCACCCCTCCACTTT	CASSYSFGIDSPLHF
TRBD1	14	TRBV6-2/TRBV6-3	TRBJ1-2	-	TGTGCCAGCACCCCGTGGGACAGGAACTATGGCTACACCTTC	CASTPWDRNYGYTF
TRBD1	15	TRBV28	TRBJ1-1	-	TGTGCCAGCAGTTCCCCTGGGACAGACAACACTGAAGCTTTCTTT	CASSSPGTDNTEAFF
-	13	TRBV18	TRBJ1-4	-	TGTGCCAGCTCCCTTTTATTAAATGAAAAACTGTTTTTT	CASSLLLNEKLFF
-	13	TRBV27	TRBJ1-2	-	TGTGCCAGCAGTTTTTCTGCTAACTATGGCTACACCTTC	CASSFSANYGYTF
-	15	TRBV19	TRBJ1-2	-	TGTGCCAGTAGTGCCCGGACGGGAAAGGGCTATGGCTACACCTTC	CASSARTGKGYGYTF
-	15	TRBV29-1	TRBJ1-1	-	TGCAGCGTTCCGCGGACAGAACACATGAACACTGAAGCTTTCTTT	CSVPRTEHMNTEAFF
-	15	TRBV5-1	TRBJ2-2	-	TGCGCCAGCAGCGCGAACGGCGGTAACACCGGGGAGCTGTTTTTT	CASSANGGNTGELFF